Shown below are 15 T cell receptor beta chains from a single sample sequenced in a study of OX40 agonist ivuxolimab in advanced cancers. Libraries were prepared through the immunoSEQ multiplex PCR assay. Sourced from immuneACCESS, this table was stored by TCRdb with only in-frame sequences that have V and J called. A share of the clones is absent; for the studies checked, an unresolved V gene accounts for under half, and the remainder has no known explanation. The sample records 70,000 to 75,000 clones, approximately 78% of which are singletons. The ten largest clones represent 4.5% to 6% of the sample. This sample comprised CD4+ or CD8+ T cells sorted from blood, obtained in a trial of the OX40 agonist ivuxolimab. These receptors were collected from an adult with an advanced solid tumor such as melanoma, head and neck, liver or kidney cancer.

J is TRBJ2-7 and V is TRBV6-1; 10 nucleotides match TRBD1. Germline V lookup: CDR1 MNHNS, CDR2 SASEGT. J was trimmed by 4 bases and V by 5 bases; bases with no gene match: 2. The CDR3 has 13 residues. The DNA of the CDR3 is TGTGCCAGCAGTTGGGACAGGGGATACGAGCAGTACTTC. This translates into CASSWDRGYEQYF.

The rearrangement links TRBV7-2 to TRBJ2-4, with a weak D call TRBD1 (6 bases). This CDR3 is 14 amino acids long. V dropped 4 bases and J dropped 5 bases, with 12 bases sitting between them. Per the germline V gene, CDR1 is SGHTA and CDR2 is FQGNSA. Written as DNA, the CDR3 is TGTGCCAGCAGCTCAAACCCAGGGGAAAACATTCAGTACTTC. This encodes CASSSNPGENIQYF. Full variable domain (missing parts from reference TRBV7-2 and TRBJ2-4): GAGVSQSPSNKVTEKGKDVELRCDPISGHTALYWYRQSLGQGLEFLIYFQGNSAPDKSGLPSDRFSAERTGGSVSTLTIQRTQQEDSAVYLCASSSNPGENIQYFGAGTRLSVL.

The chain recombines TRBV5-1 with TRBJ2-5; the match to TRBD2 covers 7 bases. CDR3 size: 14 residues. Unmatched junction bases numbered 4, after V lost 0 bases and J lost 5 bases. Germline CDR1 and CDR2: SGHRS and YFSETQ. Here the CDR3 reads CASSLAGGRETQYF. As DNA, the CDR3 is TGCGCCAGCAGCTTGGCGGGAGGTCGGGAGACCCAGTACTTC.

The chain uses TRBV5-1 and TRBJ1-1; D unresolved. V was cut by 1 base and J by 3 bases, with 16 bases left in between. In germline, CDR1 is SGHRS, CDR2 YFSETQ. This CDR3 has 16 residues. Written as DNA, the CDR3 is TGCGCCAGCAGCTTGAAGAGGAGCCACGACGACACTGAAGCTTTCTTT. It translates to CASSLKRSHDDTEAFF.

V gene TRBV5-4 combines with J gene TRBJ1-2; TRBD1 aligns across 9 bases. CDR3 length equals 15 residues. V was clipped by 0 bases and J by 6 bases; unmatched bases: 6. Looked up from germline, CDR1 is SGHNT and CDR2 is YYREEE (reference sequence). In nucleotides, the CDR3 is TGTGCCAGCAGCTTGGAGGGACAGGGTCCCGATGGCTACACCTTC. Translated, it gives CASSLEGQGPDGYTF.

The chain combines TRBV5-1 with TRBJ1-3; D not certain. Germline V gives CDR1 SGHRS, CDR2 YFSETQ. The germline V and J ends were trimmed by 1 base and 1 base, with 21 bases remaining between them. The CDR3 has 19 residues. The CDR3 is CASSLPPRAGSLSGNTIYF. Here the CDR3 DNA reads TGCGCCAGCAGCTTGCCCCCCCGCGCGGGGTCATTGTCTGGAAACACCATATATTTT.

This chain links TRBV14 with TRBJ1-2; TRBD1 is a possible D gene (5 bases). CDR3 length: 15 amino acids. V lost 4 bases, J lost 0 bases, and 12 bases lay in between. Germline CDR1 SGHDN, CDR2 FVKESK. In nucleotides, the CDR3 is TGTGCCAGCAGCCCCCCGGGGCTAGCTAACTATGGCTACACCTTC. Amino acids: CASSPPGLANYGYTF.

In its sample, this clone was seen a few times. This sequence joins TRBV6-1 and TRBJ2-5; D not certain. Germline V gene data show CDR1 as MNHNS and CDR2 as SASEGT. The CDR3 has 14 amino acids. The germline V and J ends were trimmed by 6 bases and 5 bases, with 16 bases remaining between them. The CDR3, as DNA: TGTGCCAGCAGCCAACCTGGTTCCCTGGAGACCCAGTACTTC. Its translation: CASSQPGSLETQYF.

The chain is built from TRBV5-4 and TRBJ1-4; 8 bases are shared with TRBD1. The CDR3 is made up of 14 amino acids. Germline V gives CDR1 SGHNT, CDR2 YYREEE (reference sequence). V shed 2 bases and J 8 bases; nucleotides not matched to a gene: 5. The CDR3: CASSLGQGAEKLFF. DNA of the CDR3: TGTGCCAGCAGCTTAGGACAGGGCGCCGAAAAACTGTTTTTT.

The chain links TRBV7-2 to TRBJ1-5; D is possibly TRBD1 (6 bases). The CDR3 contains 15 residues. V lost 5 bases and J lost 2, with 13 bases in between. The germline V gene has CDR1 SGHTA and CDR2 FQGNSA. In DNA, the CDR3 is TGTGCCAGCAGCCCAAAGACAGGAGGCAATCAGCCCCAGCATTTT. This translates into CASSPKTGGNQPQHF.

The rearrangement joins TRBV28 to TRBJ1-2, with D perhaps TRBD1 (6 bases). The CDR3 sequence is 15 residues long. Germline V gene data show CDR1 as MDHEN and CDR2 as SYDVKM. V lost 5 bases and J lost 1, with 14 bases in between. This CDR3 is CASSPPDSYNYGYTF. DNA for the CDR3: TGTGCCAGCAGTCCCCCGGACAGTTATAACTATGGCTACACCTTC.

CDR3 bases: TGTGCCAGCAGTTCACCAGACAGGGGAGATGAAAAACTGTTTTTT. Amino acids: CASSSPDRGDEKLFF. This chain uses TRBV27 with TRBJ1-4, with 8 bases that match TRBD1. The V gene end was trimmed by 4 bases and the J gene end by 6 bases; junction bases not matched to a gene: 7. The CDR3 has 15 amino acids. From germline, CDR1 is MNHEY and CDR2 SMNVEV (reference sequence). Together with reference TRBV27 and TRBJ1-4, the CDR3 gives the full variable domain: EAQVTQNPRYLITVTGKKLTVTCSQNMNHEYMSWYRQDPGLGLRQIYYSMNVEVTDKGDVPEGYKVSRKEKRNFPLILESPSPNQTSLYFCASSSPDRGDEKLFFGSGTQLSVL.

This rearrangement joins TRBV6-1 to TRBJ2-1; a possible D gene is TRBD2 (5 bases). This CDR3 region has 12 residues. Trimming took 6 bases from V and 9 from J, leaving 12 bases between them. Germline-derived CDR1 and CDR2 are MNHNS and SASEGT. CDR3: CASRRGIGEQFF. The CDR3 DNA is TGTGCCAGCAGAAGAGGGATTGGTGAGCAGTTCTTC.

A remark on this clone: Other DNA sequences of this sample code for an identical CDR3. CDR3 bases: TGCGCCAGCAGCTTGTTTGGCTACGAGCAGTACTTC. Its translation: CASSLFGYEQYF. The rearrangement joins TRBV5-1 to TRBJ2-7, with unresolved D. Germline V gives CDR1 SGHRS, CDR2 YFSETQ. The V end lost 1 base, the J end lost 3 bases, and 5 bases lay between the germline ends. This CDR3 comprises 12 residues.

The chain combines TRBV6-1 with TRBJ2-7, with unresolved D. From germline, CDR1 is MNHNS and CDR2 SASEGT. Trimming took off 6 bases at V and 3 bases at J, with 6 bases between the two ends. CDR3 length: 11 amino acids. CDR3 loop: CASSNLYEQYF. Here the CDR3 DNA reads TGTGCCAGCAGCAACCTCTACGAGCAGTACTTC.